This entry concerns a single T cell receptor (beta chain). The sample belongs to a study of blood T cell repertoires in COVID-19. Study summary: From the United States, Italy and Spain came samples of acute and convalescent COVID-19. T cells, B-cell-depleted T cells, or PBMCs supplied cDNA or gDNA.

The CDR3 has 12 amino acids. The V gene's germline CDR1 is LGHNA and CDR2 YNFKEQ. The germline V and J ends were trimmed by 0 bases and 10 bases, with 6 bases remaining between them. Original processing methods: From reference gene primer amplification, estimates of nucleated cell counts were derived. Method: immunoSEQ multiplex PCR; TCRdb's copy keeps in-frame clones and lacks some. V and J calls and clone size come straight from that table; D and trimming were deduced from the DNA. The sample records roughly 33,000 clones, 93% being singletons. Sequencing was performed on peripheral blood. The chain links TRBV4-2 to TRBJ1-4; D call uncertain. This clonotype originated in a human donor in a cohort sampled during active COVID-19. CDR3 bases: TGTGCCAGCAGCCAAGATTCCAGAAAACTGTTTTTT. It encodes CASSQDSRKLFF.